What follows are 17 T cell receptor beta chains derived from one specimen sequenced in a study of T cell repertoires in cytomegalovirus infection. No antigen has been identified for these receptors. TCRdb called the reads again in MiXCR, with one record for every CDR3 protein. The table records some 920,000 distinct CDR3 sequences, roughly 31% of them present only once. The source was cultured CD8+ T cells from PBMCs, collected from culture after CMV antigen stimulation. The source of these receptors is a human donor in good health (CMV status not recorded). Some clones in this sample may be carry-over from other donors' samples.

This chain links TRBV12-3 or TRBV12-4 with TRBJ1-2; D call uncertain. The CDR3 runs 14 residues. Trimming pared 10 bases from V and 0 bases from J, leaving 15 bases between. The CDR3 coding sequence is TGTGCCATCACCATAGAGACATCTAACTATGGCTACACCTTC. Its translation: CAITIETSNYGYTF.

This clonotype occurred once. The J gene is TRBJ2-1, the V gene TRBV7-9; 16 nucleotides align to TRBD2. Germline V gene lookup returns CDR1 SEHNR and CDR2 FQNEAQ (reference sequence). The J segment lost 8 bases and the V segment lost 5 bases, leaving 9 bases of the junction unmatched. The length of the CDR3 is 17 residues. In DNA, the CDR3 is TGTGCCAGCAGCACTAGAGCGGGACTAGCGGGGGGGGATGAGCAGTTCTTC. Translating gives CASSTRAGLAGGDEQFF.

This clonotype was picked up a small number of times. J is TRBJ2-1 and V is TRBV6-5; maybe TRBD2 (6 bases). CDR3 length equals 17 residues. Trimming cost V 7 bases and J 2 bases, with 21 bases left between them. Germline V gives CDR1 MNHEY, CDR2 SVGAGI. CDR3 protein: CASTLTAAGTPYNEQFF. For the CDR3, the DNA is TGTGCCAGCACCTTAACTGCGGCGGGGACGCCCTACAATGAGCAGTTCTTC.

This chain links TRBV6-2 or TRBV6-3 with TRBJ1-1; D might be TRBD1 (5 bases). The germline gives CDR1 MNHEY, CDR2 SVGEGT. The CDR3 sequence is 15 residues long. Trimming removed 2 bases from V and 4 bases from J, with 14 bases in between. This CDR3 is CASSYVEGAGTEAFF. The CDR3 DNA reads as TGTGCCAGCAGTTACGTTGAAGGGGCTGGCACTGAAGCTTTCTTT.

The chain uses TRBV29-1 and TRBJ1-5; possibly TRBD1 for D (5 bases). CDR3 length: 14 residues. V was trimmed by 4 bases and J by 0 bases, leaving 10 bases between them. Germline CDR1 reads SQVTM; CDR2 reads ANQGSEA. The CDR3 loop reads CSVGGGPSNQPQHF. The CDR3 region has the DNA TGCAGCGTTGGGGGCGGCCCTAGCAATCAGCCCCAGCATTTT.

In this sample, this clonotype turned up a few times. The chain recombines TRBV5-1 with TRBJ2-7; D is uncertain. The CDR3 has 13 residues. Germline CDR1 and CDR2: SGHRS and YFSETQ. Trimming shortened V by 0 bases and J by 3 bases, and 7 bases separated the two germline ends. The CDR3 nucleotides read TGCGCCAGCAGCTTGGGTTCAGACTACGAGCAGTACGTC. It specifies CASSLGSDYEQYV.

This clonotype was observed a few times. The chain links TRBV7-9 to TRBJ2-2; the D gene is possibly TRBD1 (5 bases). V lost 4 bases and J lost 5, with 11 bases in between. Germline lookup yields CDR1 SEHNR and CDR2 FQNEAQ (reference sequence). The CDR3 has 14 amino acids. The CDR3 reads CASSSHRRTGELFF. For the CDR3, the DNA is TGTGCCAGCAGCTCCCACAGGCGGACCGGGGAGCTGTTTTTT.

This clonotype was picked up a small number of times. The rearrangement joins TRBV7-2 to TRBJ2-7; D unclear. V was shortened by 5 bases and J by 3 bases, with 14 bases between the two germline ends. Germline CDR1 and CDR2: SGHTA and FQGNSA. This CDR3 contains 14 residues. This chain's CDR3 is CASSRYGQDYEQYV. CDR3 in DNA: TGTGCCAGCAGCCGCTACGGGCAGGACTACGAGCAGTACGTC.

This chain uses TRBV4-1 with TRBJ2-7, with 7 positions matching TRBD2. The J segment lost 9 bases and the V segment lost 2 bases, leaving 16 bases of the junction unmatched. CDR1 and CDR2 (germline): MGHRA, YSYEKL. The CDR3 totals 16 residues. CDR3 DNA sequence: TGCGCCAGCAGCCAAACGATTGAGACTAGCACCTTGGGGCAGTACTTC. As protein: CASSQTIETSTLGQYF.

J is TRBJ1-5 and V is TRBV2; D is unclear. The germline V and J ends were trimmed by 3 bases and 5 bases, with 11 bases remaining between them. The length of the CDR3 is 14 residues. CDR1 is SNHLY, CDR2 FYNNEI, per germline. For the CDR3, the DNA is TGTGCCAGCAGTGATTGGGAGGAGGATCAGCCCCAGCATTTT. It is translated as CASSDWEEDQPQHF.

The CDR3 DNA sequence: TGCGCCAGCAGCCAAGATCAGGCAGGGCCGGATGAGCAGTACTTC. This codes for CASSQDQAGPDEQYF. The chain has TRBV4-1 and TRBJ2-7; possibly TRBD1 for D (5 bases). The CDR3 spans 15 residues. V was cut by 0 bases and J by 7 bases, with 16 bases left in between. CDR1 MGHRA and CDR2 YSYEKL come from the germline V gene.

The chain recombines TRBV2 with TRBJ1-2, with D maybe TRBD1 (6 bases). This CDR3 is 15 amino acids long. Trimming removed 7 bases at V and 2 bases at J, with 17 bases between. In germline, CDR1 is SNHLY, CDR2 FYNNEI. In nucleotides, the CDR3 is TGTGCCAGCACCTCCCGACGGGGGCAAAACTATGGCTACACCTTC. Translating gives CASTSRRGQNYGYTF. Filled out from reference TRBV2 and TRBJ1-2, the complete variable domain reads EPEVTQTPSHQVTQMGQEVILRCVPISNHLYFYWYRQILGQKVEFLVSFYNNEISEKSEIFDDQFSVERPDGSNFTLKIRSTKLEDSAMYFCASTSRRGQNYGYTFGSGTRLTVV.

V is TRBV7-4 and J is TRBJ2-5, with a possible D match to TRBD1 (6 bases). Deletions cut 6 bases from V and 1 base from J, with 12 bases between. Per the germline V gene, CDR1 is SGHVT and CDR2 is SQSDAQ. The CDR3 runs to 14 residues. CDR3 DNA sequence: TGTGCCAGCAGACCTACAGGGCTCCAAGAGACCCAGTACTTC. It specifies CASRPTGLQETQYF.

Only a few counts were recorded for this clonotype. The chain uses TRBV27 and TRBJ2-5, with D hard to call. The CDR3 is 14 amino acids. Germline V gene sequence: CDR1 MNHEY, CDR2 SMNVEV (reference sequence). Trimming pared 5 bases from V and 5 bases from J, leaving 15 bases between. The CDR3 is CASSPQQTWETQYF. Here the CDR3 DNA reads TGTGCCAGCAGTCCTCAGCAGACATGGGAGACCCAGTACTTC.

This clonotype occurred a few times. J is TRBJ2-7 and V is TRBV6-5; D perhaps matches TRBD1 (5 bases). In germline, CDR1 is MNHEY, CDR2 SVGAGI. This CDR3 region has 14 residues. V lost 4 bases and J 3 bases, leaving 13 bases between the germline ends. This chain's CDR3 is CASSSSDTLYEQYF. The DNA of the CDR3 is TGTGCCAGCAGTTCCTCGGACACACTCTACGAGCAGTACTTC.

This clonotype appeared many times. The rearrangement joins TRBV27 to TRBJ1-5; the D gene is possibly TRBD1 (6 bases). Germline V CDR1 and CDR2: MNHEY, SMNVEV (reference sequence). V lost 5 bases to trimming and J lost 2 bases, with 16 bases between them. This CDR3 contains 16 residues. CDR3 in amino acids: CASSPLAGDGNQPQHF. The CDR3 bases are TGTGCCAGCAGTCCCCTCGCAGGGGACGGCAATCAGCCCCAGCATTTT.

The chain links TRBV4-3 to TRBJ1-5; D unclear. Per germline, CDR1 LGHNA and CDR2 YSLEER. The CDR3 loop spans 14 amino acids. Trimming removed 0 bases from V and 5 bases from J, with 8 bases in between. DNA of the CDR3: TGCGCCAGCAGCCAAGATAGGATGGATCAGCCCCAGCATTTT. Its protein is CASSQDRMDQPQHF.